This T cell receptor beta chain was found in a study of T cell responses to AZD1222 COVID-19 vaccine. Study observations and caveats: AZD1222 recipients seropositive at baseline numbered only six or seven. Epitopes outside B.1.351 and B.1.1.7 mutated regions reportedly drew nearly half of spike TCRs.

For this clone: What it binds is not known.

TCRdb's table, derived via immunoSEQ multiplex PCR, lists solely in-frame clones and lacks some. This table has 84,000 or so clones, around nine tenths appearing once. Trimming left V 3 bases short and J 4 bases short, with 10 bases between. CDR1 is SGDLS, CDR2 YYNGEE, per germline. CDR3 length equals 13 residues. J is TRBJ2-5 and V is TRBV9; D perhaps matches TRBD2 (5 bases). This sample comprised peripheral blood, obtained on day 0 of AZD1222 vaccination. The sequence derives from an adult in good health. The CDR3 region has the DNA TGTGCCAGCAGCGGGCTAGCAGGAGAGACCCAGTACTTC. Encoded protein: CASSGLAGETQYF.